This T cell receptor beta chain was sequenced in a study of response to subunit inactivated influenza vaccine. The CDR3 is 16 residues long. J gave up 8 bases and V 6 bases, and 13 bases lay outside the gene matches. From germline, CDR1 is MNHEY and CDR2 SMNVEV (reference sequence). General observations from the study: A suggestion made by the authors is that each seasonal influenza vaccination recruits few new T cells.

Concerning this clonotype: The antigen remains undetermined.

TCRdb ran MiXCR on the RT-PCR reads and lists one entry per CDR3 protein. The repertoire holds around 250,000 distinct CDR3 sequences, with 10% to 15% as singletons. This receptor was identified in a man over 45 who received an inactivated influenza vaccine. The material sequenced was non-naive T cells sorted from PBMCs, taken 14 to 15 days before vaccination. This chain joins TRBV27 and TRBJ2-1; 10 bases agree with TRBD2. The CDR3 coding sequence is TGTGCCAGCAGCCCCGCATTAGGGACTAGCGTATATGAGCAGTTCTTC. Protein: CASSPALGTSVYEQFF.